Shown below are 10 T cell receptor beta chains from a single sample sequenced in a study of long-term antiretroviral therapy in people with HIV. The run of the v3.0 immunoSEQ assay was at survey level. The repertoire was sequenced with immunoSEQ multiplex PCR; TCRdb's copy has only in-frame clones and lacks some. The data show about 11,000 clones, with about 80% seen just once and under 20% held by the top ten. Sequences were derived from unsorted PBMCs, sampled at the start of antiretroviral therapy, before treatment. Source of these receptors: a man younger than 45 with HIV.

Concerning this clone itself: A junction end diverges from the germline sequence, so it may reflect a read error. The rearrangement uses TRBV27 and TRBJ2-3; D not certain. The CDR3 covers 13 residues. Germline CDR1 and CDR2: MNHEY and SMNVEV (reference sequence). The CDR3, as DNA: TGTGCCAGCAGTTTAGGTGGCACAGATACGCAATATTTT. Translated, it gives CASSLGGTDTQYF.

This sequence joins TRBV11-3 and TRBJ2-7; D remains unclear. Germline V gene data show CDR1 as SGHNT and CDR2 as YENEEA. V was trimmed by 4 bases and J by 2 bases, leaving 9 bases between them. The CDR3 has 13 amino acids. CDR3 amino acids: CASSSRNTYEQYF. DNA for the CDR3: TGTGCCAGCAGCTCCAGGAACACCTACGAGCAGTACTTC.

The rearrangement joins TRBV6-5 to TRBJ2-7, with 9 nucleotides matching TRBD1. V shed 2 bases and J 4 bases; nucleotides not matched to a gene: 6. This CDR3 has 15 residues. Germline V gene lookup returns CDR1 MNHEY and CDR2 SVGAGI. The CDR3: CASSYDRGVTYEQYF. The CDR3 region has the DNA TGTGCCAGCAGTTACGACAGGGGGGTAACTTACGAGCAGTACTTC.

The chain links TRBV10-3 to TRBJ2-7, with TRBD2 as a possible D gene (6 bases). The germline V gene has CDR1 ENHRY and CDR2 SYGVKD. V shed 8 bases and J shed 1 base, with 9 bases lying between them. This CDR3 spans 12 amino acids. The CDR3 DNA follows: TGTGCCATCGGAGGACTATCCTACGAGCAGTACTTC. Amino acids: CAIGGLSYEQYF.

This chain uses TRBV7-5 with TRBJ1-2. TRBV7-5 is listed as a pseudogene. The CDR3 loop spans 11 amino acids. The CDR3 spells CARSFRCGYTF. CDR3 DNA: TGTGCCAGAAGCTTTCGGTGTGGCTACACCTTC.

V is TRBV7-8 and J is TRBJ1-1, with D unclear. Trimming removed 2 bases from V and 2 bases from J, with 9 bases in between. The CDR3 extends over 14 amino acids. Germline values: CDR1 SGHVS, CDR2 FQNEAQ. Written as DNA, the CDR3 is TGTGCCAGCAGCTTATCAGCCATAAACACTGAAGCTTTCTTT. Translation: CASSLSAINTEAFF.

The chain combines TRBV5-6 with TRBJ1-5, with 10 positions matching TRBD1. CDR1 is SGHDT and CDR2 is YYEEEE in the germline V gene. The length of the CDR3 is 18 residues. Trimming cost V 4 bases and J 0 bases; bases outside gene matches: 10. The CDR3 region is CASSRAGTGAYSNQPQHF. In nucleotides, the CDR3 is TGTGCCAGCAGCAGAGCCGGGACAGGGGCTTATAGCAATCAGCCCCAGCATTTT.

This sequence joins TRBV15 and TRBJ2-2; TRBD2 agrees at 15 bases. Germline V gives CDR1 LNHNV, CDR2 YYDKDF (reference sequence). The CDR3 has 19 amino acids. The V and J ends lost 4 bases and 7 bases, in that order; junction bases with no gene match: 13. CDR3 residues: CATSTGLAGGYPLHGELFF. The CDR3 nucleotides read TGTGCCACCAGCACAGGACTAGCGGGAGGGTATCCCCTTCACGGGGAGCTGTTTTTT.

This clone was seen a few times. V and J are TRBV6-6 and TRBJ2-3; 12 bases are a match to TRBD1. The CDR3 runs to 14 residues. CDR1 is MNHNY and CDR2 is SVGAGI in the germline V gene (reference sequence). With 6 bases clipped from V and 8 bases from J, the junction kept 6 bases outside the gene matches. The CDR3 DNA sequence: TGTGCCAGCAGGCCGGGACAGGGGGCTCTTACGCAGTATTTT. It is translated as CASRPGQGALTQYF.

This rearrangement joins TRBV10-3 to TRBJ1-1; 10 nucleotides agree with TRBD1. This CDR3 has 12 amino acids. V lost 10 bases, J lost 7 bases, and 6 bases stayed unmatched. Germline assignment: CDR1 ENHRY and CDR2 SYGVKD. The CDR3 reads CATEDRGDEAFF. DNA of the CDR3: TGTGCCACCGAGGACAGGGGGGATGAAGCTTTCTTT.